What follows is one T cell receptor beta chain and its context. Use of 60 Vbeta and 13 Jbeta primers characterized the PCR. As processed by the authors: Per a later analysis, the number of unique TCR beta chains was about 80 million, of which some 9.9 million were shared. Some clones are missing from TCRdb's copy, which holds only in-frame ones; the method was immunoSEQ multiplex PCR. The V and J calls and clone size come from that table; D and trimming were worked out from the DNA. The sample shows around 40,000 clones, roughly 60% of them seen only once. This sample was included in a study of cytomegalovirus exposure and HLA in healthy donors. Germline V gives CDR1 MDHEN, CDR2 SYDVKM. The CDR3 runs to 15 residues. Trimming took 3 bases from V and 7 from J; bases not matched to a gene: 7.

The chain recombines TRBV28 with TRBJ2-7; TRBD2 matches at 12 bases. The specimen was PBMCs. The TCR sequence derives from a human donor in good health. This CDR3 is CASSFASGGAREQYF. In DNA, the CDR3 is TGTGCCAGCAGTTTCGCTAGCGGGGGGGCAAGGGAGCAGTACTTC. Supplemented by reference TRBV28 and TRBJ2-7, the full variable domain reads DVKVTQSSRYLVKRTGEKVFLECVQDMDHENMFWYRQDPGLGLRLIYFSYDVKMKEKGDIPEGYSVSREKKERFSLILESASTNQTSMYLCASSFASGGAREQYFGPGTRLTVT.